One sample yielded the 32 T cell receptor beta chains listed below, sequenced in a study of OX40 agonist ivuxolimab in advanced cancers. The method was immunoSEQ multiplex PCR; TCRdb's version includes in-frame clones alone and lacks a portion of them. This sample has roughly 59,000 clones, with over 90% found just once. The sample here was CD4+ or CD8+ T cells sorted from blood, taken in a trial of the OX40 agonist ivuxolimab. The receptors were gathered from an adult with an advanced solid tumor such as melanoma, head and neck, liver or kidney cancer.

The CDR3 sequence is CASSFNPGDEQFF. The CDR3 nucleotides read TGTGCCAGCAGTTTCAACCCAGGGGATGAGCAGTTCTTC. The rearrangement uses TRBV6-5 and TRBJ2-1, with D tentatively TRBD1 (6 bases). V was cut by 4 bases and J by 8 bases, with 12 bases left in between. There are 13 residues in the CDR3. Germline V CDR1 and CDR2: MNHEY, SVGAGI.

The chain recombines TRBV6-1 with TRBJ2-1, with 8 bases that match TRBD2. Germline V gene sequence: CDR1 MNHNS, CDR2 SASEGT. The CDR3 runs 18 residues. With 0 bases clipped from V and 0 bases from J, the junction kept 7 bases outside the gene matches. CDR3 DNA: TGTGCCAGCAGTGAAGCGCTTGAAGCGGGGGACTCCTACAATGAGCAGTTCTTC. As protein: CASSEALEAGDSYNEQFF.

The rearrangement links TRBV9 to TRBJ2-3; D not certain. Germline V gives CDR1 SGDLS, CDR2 YYNGEE. The CDR3 contains 13 residues. V lost 0 bases and J lost 4, with 6 bases in between. CDR3 in DNA: TGTGCCAGCAGCGTAGTCTCGGCAGATACGCAGTATTTT. It is translated as CASSVVSADTQYF.

The chain has TRBV7-2 and TRBJ2-1; 7 nucleotides line up with TRBD2. V shed 4 bases and J 5 bases; nucleotides not matched to a gene: 8. This CDR3 spans 15 amino acids. CDR1 SGHTA and CDR2 FQGNSA come from the germline V gene. The CDR3 loop is CASSSSGGIHNEQFF. CDR3 DNA sequence: TGTGCCAGCAGCTCTTCGGGGGGTATCCACAATGAGCAGTTCTTC.

This clone was seen a single time. The chain links TRBV27 to TRBJ2-7; D might be TRBD1 (5 bases). The CDR3 is made up of 14 amino acids. Germline V gives CDR1 MNHEY, CDR2 SMNVEV (reference sequence). V was clipped by 6 bases and J by 5 bases, with 17 bases between them. The CDR3: CASRAGRQGNEQYF. The CDR3 DNA is TGTGCCAGCAGGGCAGGTCGCCAGGGCAACGAGCAGTACTTC.

V and J are TRBV5-6 and TRBJ1-2, with 7 positions matching TRBD1. The CDR3 spans 15 residues. With 1 base clipped from V and 4 bases from J, the junction kept 7 bases outside the gene matches. Germline V lookup: CDR1 SGHDT, CDR2 YYEEEE. The CDR3 DNA reads as TGTGCCAGCAGCTTGAGGGTAGGGGGCCTCTATGGCTACACCTTC. Translation gives CASSLRVGGLYGYTF.

The chain couples TRBV6-5 to TRBJ2-7; D remains unclear. This CDR3 spans 14 amino acids. With 0 bases removed from V and 2 bases from J, the gap between germline ends came to 8 bases. Germline-derived CDR1 and CDR2 are MNHEY and SVGAGI. CDR3 in DNA: TGTGCCAGCAGTTACTCTAACGGGCCCTACGAGCAGTACTTC. It is translated as CASSYSNGPYEQYF.

This chain joins TRBV6-1 and TRBJ1-1, with TRBD1 matching over 7 bases. The CDR3 has 15 residues. The germline V gene has CDR1 MNHNS and CDR2 SASEGT. The J segment lost 4 bases and the V segment lost 6 bases, leaving 11 bases of the junction unmatched. CDR3 sequence: CASSGETGSVTEAFF. The CDR3 nucleotides are TGTGCCAGCAGCGGAGAGACAGGGTCGGTCACTGAAGCTTTCTTT.

V and J are TRBV19 and TRBJ2-7; D remains ambiguous. V was shortened by 3 bases and J by 4 bases, with 13 bases between the two germline ends. The CDR3 contains 14 residues. CDR1 and CDR2 (germline): LNHDA, SQIVND (reference sequence). This CDR3 reads CASSIRPGIYEQYF. In DNA form, the CDR3 reads TGTGCCAGTAGTATCAGGCCAGGCATTTACGAGCAGTACTTC.

The chain couples TRBV7-9 to TRBJ2-2, with D perhaps matching TRBD2 (7 bases). Trimming shortened V by 5 bases and J by 2 bases, and 12 bases separated the two germline ends. In germline, CDR1 is SEHNR, CDR2 FQNEAQ (reference sequence). The CDR3 extends over 15 amino acids. CDR3 in DNA: TGTGCCAGCAGCCACCGGGGGGCCAACACCGGGGAGCTGTTTTTT. As protein: CASSHRGANTGELFF.

CDR3 in amino acids: CASSPFSGTGSYEQYF. CDR3 nucleotides: TGCGCCAGCAGCCCTTTCTCCGGGACAGGGTCCTACGAGCAGTACTTC. The chain is built from TRBV5-1 and TRBJ2-7; 9 bases agree with TRBD1. V was pared by 4 bases and J by 1 base, with 9 bases of the junction left unmatched. Germline CDR1 SGHRS, CDR2 YFSETQ. The CDR3 consists of 16 residues.

This clone appeared a few times. The chain uses TRBV5-4 and TRBJ2-7; D not certain. Germline CDR1 reads SGHNT; CDR2 reads YYREEE (reference sequence). V dropped 0 bases and J dropped 1 base, with 8 bases sitting between them. This CDR3 contains 14 residues. The CDR3 DNA is TGTGCCAGCAGCTTGGATAGGGCGTCCTACGAGCAGTACTTC. Translated: CASSLDRASYEQYF.

The genes are TRBV7-9 and TRBJ1-1, with D possibly TRBD1 on 6 matching bases. Germline V gene sequence: CDR1 SEHNR, CDR2 FQNEAQ (reference sequence). The CDR3 spans 16 residues. Trimming left V 3 bases short and J 6 bases short, with 20 bases between. CDR3 in amino acids: CASSFSRGRSWAEAFF. The DNA for the CDR3 is TGTGCCAGCAGCTTTAGTAGGGGGAGGAGTTGGGCTGAAGCTTTCTTT.

The chain combines TRBV4-1 with TRBJ2-7; 9 bases map to TRBD2. The CDR3 is made up of 16 amino acids. The ends lost 0 bases at V and 3 bases at J; junction bases unmatched: 6. Germline CDR1 and CDR2: MGHRA and YSYEKL. The CDR3 DNA sequence: TGCGCCAGCAGCCAAGATAGACTAGCGGTTAACTACGAGCAGTACTTC. Translated, it gives CASSQDRLAVNYEQYF.

About this clone: Other nucleotide sequences from this sample produce the same CDR3. The V gene is TRBV27, the J gene TRBJ1-1; D possibly corresponds to TRBD1 (5 bases). The V gene's germline CDR1 is MNHEY and CDR2 SMNVEV (reference sequence). The V gene lost 4 bases and the J gene lost 5 bases, with 5 bases spanning the gap. This CDR3 has 11 amino acids. CDR3 region: CASSWGTEAFF. CDR3 nucleotides: TGTGCCAGCAGTTGGGGGACTGAAGCTTTCTTT.

The chain employs TRBV10-3 and TRBJ1-1; D is possibly TRBD1 (6 bases). Germline assignment: CDR1 ENHRY and CDR2 SYGVKD. The CDR3 loop spans 14 amino acids. The V end lost 10 bases, the J end lost 1 base, and 16 bases lay between the germline ends. CDR3 coding DNA: TGTGCCACTAAAAGTGGACAGTGGAACACTGAAGCTTTCTTT. Protein: CATKSGQWNTEAFF.

This sequence joins TRBV6-6 and TRBJ2-5; the D gene is possibly TRBD1 (5 bases). From germline, CDR1 is MNHNY and CDR2 SVGAGI (reference sequence). The CDR3 totals 13 residues. Trimming left V 2 bases short and J 4 bases short, with 8 bases between. CDR3 loop: CASSYGHPETQYF. CDR3 nucleotide sequence: TGTGCCAGCAGTTACGGACACCCAGAGACCCAGTACTTC.

This clone appeared once. The chain joins TRBV7-9 to TRBJ2-7; D gene ambiguous. CDR3 size: 14 residues. CDR1 and CDR2 (germline): SEHNR, FQNEAQ (reference sequence). Trimming shortened V by 1 base and J by 5 bases, and 12 bases separated the two germline ends. The CDR3 sequence is CASSLEKGRDEQYF. The CDR3 coding sequence is TGTGCCAGCAGCTTAGAGAAGGGCCGAGACGAGCAGTACTTC.

V gene TRBV7-9 combines with J gene TRBJ2-3; possibly TRBD1 or TRBD2 for D (6 bases each). In germline, CDR1 is SEHNR, CDR2 FQNEAQ (reference sequence). Deletions cut 5 bases from V and 3 bases from J, with 18 bases between. The CDR3 consists of 16 residues. Written as DNA, the CDR3 is TGTGCCAGCAGCCAGCGGAGTGGGGGGCGGACAGATACGCAGTATTTT. This sequence encodes CASSQRSGGRTDTQYF.

This chain links TRBV6-6 with TRBJ1-1; D may be TRBD1 (5 bases). Germline V gene sequence: CDR1 MNHNY, CDR2 SVGAGI (reference sequence). This CDR3 region has 14 residues. The germline V and J ends were trimmed by 5 bases and 1 base, with 11 bases remaining between them. The CDR3 loop reads CASSSDRWNTEAFF. The CDR3 coding sequence is TGTGCCAGCAGTAGTGACAGATGGAACACTGAAGCTTTCTTT.

The chain's CDR3 is CASSQGLLSNQPQHF. CDR3 bases: TGTGCCAGCAGCCAGGGACTGCTTAGCAATCAGCCCCAGCATTTT. This chain links TRBV5-6 with TRBJ1-5, with D possibly TRBD1 on 5 matching bases. CDR3 length: 15 residues. Germline CDR1 and CDR2: SGHDT and YYEEEE. Trimming removed 4 bases at V and 0 bases at J, with 11 bases between.

This CDR3 is CASRFGTSGSTDTQYF. CDR3 coding DNA: TGTGCCAGCAGATTTGGGACTAGCGGGAGTACAGATACGCAGTATTTT. The chain has TRBV5-6 and TRBJ2-3; TRBD2 agrees at 14 bases. The CDR3 has 16 amino acids. Germline V gives CDR1 SGHDT, CDR2 YYEEEE. J was trimmed by 3 bases and V by 5 bases; bases with no gene match: 5.

This chain links TRBV6-5 with TRBJ1-1, with D tentatively TRBD1 (5 bases). Trimming shortened V by 4 bases and J by 1 base, and 13 bases separated the two germline ends. The CDR3 contains 15 residues. Germline CDR1 MNHEY, CDR2 SVGAGI. The CDR3 is CASSWGPQSNTEAFF. In DNA, the CDR3 is TGTGCCAGCAGTTGGGGCCCACAATCGAACACTGAAGCTTTCTTT.

The chain joins TRBV27 to TRBJ1-1; 7 bases match TRBD1. The CDR3 runs to 14 residues. J lost 3 bases, V lost 1 base, and 2 bases had no gene match. Germline lookup yields CDR1 MNHEY and CDR2 SMNVEV (reference sequence). Here the CDR3 DNA reads TGTGCCAGCAGTTTATACAGGGGTGACACTGAAGCTTTCTTT. As protein: CASSLYRGDTEAFF.

The rearrangement joins TRBV2 to TRBJ2-3; D may be TRBD1 or TRBD2 (5 bases each). The CDR3 length is 13 residues. Trimming shortened V by 6 bases and J by 4 bases, and 11 bases separated the two germline ends. Germline CDR1 and CDR2: SNHLY and FYNNEI. CDR3: CASRGTDSDTQYF. CDR3 coding DNA: TGTGCCAGCAGAGGGACCGACTCAGATACGCAGTATTTT. Combining the CDR3 with reference TRBV2 and TRBJ2-3 gives the whole variable domain EPEVTQTPSHQVTQMGQEVILRCVPISNHLYFYWYRQILGQKVEFLVSFYNNEISEKSEIFDDQFSVERPDGSNFTLKIRSTKLEDSAMYFCASRGTDSDTQYFGPGTRLTVL.

This clone was counted only a few times. The V call is TRBV2, the J call TRBJ2-7; D ambiguous. The CDR3 loop spans 11 amino acids. V was clipped by 3 bases and J by 4 bases, with 4 bases between them. The V gene's germline CDR1 is SNHLY and CDR2 FYNNEI. Here the CDR3 reads CASSERYEQYF. The CDR3 DNA reads TGTGCCAGCAGTGAGAGGTACGAGCAGTACTTC.

The chain combines TRBV10-3 with TRBJ2-1; 11 bases are shared with TRBD2. Germline V gene lookup returns CDR1 ENHRY and CDR2 SYGVKD. The V segment lost 0 bases and the J segment 9 bases; nucleotides outside the gene matches: 4. This CDR3 is built from 15 residues. CDR3 protein: CAISESTSGNGEQFF. In nucleotides, the CDR3 is TGTGCCATCAGTGAGTCGACTAGCGGGAACGGTGAGCAGTTCTTC.

This rearrangement joins TRBV29-1 to TRBJ1-2; D possibly corresponds to TRBD1 (6 bases). V shed 7 bases and J shed 0 bases, with 21 bases lying between them. Germline V gene lookup returns CDR1 SQVTM and CDR2 ANQGSEA. The CDR3 has 16 amino acids. DNA of the CDR3: TGCAGCGCTACTGGGGGGGGACATGGGGCTAACTATGGCTACACCTTC. This encodes CSATGGGHGANYGYTF.

This clone was seen a handful of times. The V and J genes are TRBV4-1 and TRBJ2-2; D is possibly TRBD2 (5 bases). The CDR3 consists of 15 residues. In germline, CDR1 is MGHRA, CDR2 YSYEKL. V shed 0 bases and J shed 3 bases, with 8 bases lying between them. CDR3 nucleotides: TGCGCCAGCAGCCAAGAACCGGGATACACCGGGGAGCTGTTTTTT. Encoded protein: CASSQEPGYTGELFF.

V is TRBV7-2 and J is TRBJ2-1, with TRBD1 matching over 8 bases. CDR3 size: 13 residues. The germline V gene encodes CDR1 SGHTA and CDR2 FQGNSA. J gave up 13 bases and V 5 bases, and 10 bases lay outside the gene matches. The CDR3 bases are TGTGCCAGCAGCACCCCACCACAGGGGGTCCAGTTCTTC. Its translation is CASSTPPQGVQFF. Together with reference TRBV7-2 and TRBJ2-1, the CDR3 gives the full variable domain: GAGVSQSPSNKVTEKGKDVELRCDPISGHTALYWYRQSLGQGLEFLIYFQGNSAPDKSGLPSDRFSAERTGGSVSTLTIQRTQQEDSAVYLCASSTPPQGVQFFGPGTRLTVL.

The J gene is TRBJ2-7, the V gene TRBV6-5; D perhaps matches TRBD1 (5 bases). The CDR3 loop spans 12 amino acids. V dropped 4 bases and J dropped 4 bases, with 8 bases sitting between them. Germline-derived CDR1 and CDR2 are MNHEY and SVGAGI. Written as DNA, the CDR3 is TGTGCCAGCAGTTCCCCAGGGTACGAGCAGTACTTC. It yields the protein CASSSPGYEQYF.

The chain couples TRBV9 to TRBJ1-1, with 9 nucleotides matching TRBD1. Unmatched junction bases numbered 10, after V lost 3 bases and J lost 7 bases. The CDR3 has 15 residues. Per the germline V gene, CDR1 is SGDLS and CDR2 is YYNGEE. Here the CDR3 reads CASSAGGTGSYEAFF. Written as DNA, the CDR3 is TGTGCCAGCAGCGCGGGCGGGACAGGGTCTTATGAAGCTTTCTTT.